This T cell receptor (beta chain) comes out of a study of blood T cells in healthy people across ages. Overall study context: About one barcoded beta molecule per two T cells came from capture by template switching.

Concerning this clonotype: As yet, its antigen is unknown.

Study-level points and caveats: Since the PBMCs were unsorted, naive and antigen-experienced cells could not be conclusively compared.

A second roughly 6 to 11 cycle PCR used barcoded and J-beta primers. Each single sample gave us at least 3 million CDR3-containing paired-end reads. TCRdb re-derived calls from the 5' RACE reads in MiXCR, one entry per CDR3 protein. The sample has about 1.8 million distinct CDR3 sequences; approximately 50% are singletons. Researchers collected roughly 10 milliliters of peripheral blood from every single donor. Germline V gene data show CDR1 as KGHSH and CDR2 as LQKENI. The CDR3 runs 14 residues. J was trimmed by 4 bases and V by 6 bases; bases with no gene match: 4. This sequence originates from a woman aged 40 to 55 in good health. The V call is TRBV18, the J call TRBJ1-2; 11 bases map to TRBD1. Sample: blood. Here the CDR3 reads CASSRTGGFYGYTF. In DNA, the CDR3 is TGTGCCAGCTCCCGGACAGGGGGCTTCTATGGCTACACCTTC.